The TCR beta chain under discussion was sequenced for a study of regulatory T cells in long-lasting Graves disease. Study information: Graves' patients who were just diagnosed had used antithyroid drugs for under 3 months. Findings of the study overall: Segments TRBV28, TRBJ1-2 and TRBJ2-5 showed preferential usage in persistent disease. Peripheral blood was the sole material, not thyroid tissue.

Assembly of TCR beta libraries relied on iRepertoire HTBI primers together with Arm-PCR of CDR3 regions. TCRdb recomputed calls from the multiplex PCR reads with MiXCR, one row per CDR3 protein. The sample has 450,000 to 700,000 distinct CDR3 sequences, approximately 13% seen once. Time point defined: newly diagnosed GD, antithyroid drugs for less than 3 months. Researchers made the TCR library from RNA that was extracted from PBMCs. Many counts were recorded for this clonotype. The antigen is unknown. The ends were cut back, 5 bases at V and 4 bases at J, with 20 bases in the middle. Per germline, CDR1 PRHDT and CDR2 FYEKMQ (reference sequence). This CDR3 has 16 amino acids. Separately, the same data were catalogued under a study of T cells in Graves' hyperthyroidism and ophthalmopathy. That investigation notes: For ophthalmopathy, model prediction preceded onset by a median 6.5 months.

The J gene is TRBJ1-2, the V gene TRBV13; D remains unclear. This TCR came from a man aged 25 to 40 with Graves disease. The sample consisted of peripheral blood mononuclear cells (PBMCs), taken at new diagnosis, from a patient treated with antithyroid drugs. The CDR3: CASSDALREISYGYTF. The CDR3 DNA sequence: TGTGCCAGCAGCGACGCCCTGAGGGAAATTAGCTATGGCTACACCTTC.